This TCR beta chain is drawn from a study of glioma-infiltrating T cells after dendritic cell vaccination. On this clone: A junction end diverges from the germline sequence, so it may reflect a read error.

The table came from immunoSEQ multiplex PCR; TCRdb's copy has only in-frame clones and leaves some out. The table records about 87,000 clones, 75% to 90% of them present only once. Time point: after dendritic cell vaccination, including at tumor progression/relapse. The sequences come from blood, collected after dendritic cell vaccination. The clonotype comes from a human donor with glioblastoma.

This CDR3 is CSVESLDF. The CDR3 DNA reads TGCAGCGTTGAGAGTCTGGATTTT. The chain carries TRBV29-1 and TRBJ2-3; D is undetermined. CDR3 length: 8 residues. Germline V gives CDR1 SQVTM, CDR2 ANQGSEA.